One and the same sample provided the 3 T cell receptor beta chains below, sequenced in a study of cytomegalovirus exposure and HLA in healthy donors. The PCR was carried out with 60 Vbeta primers and 13 Jbeta primers. The repertoire was sequenced with immunoSEQ multiplex PCR; TCRdb's copy has only in-frame clones and lacks some. The repertoire holds 100,000 to 150,000 clones, with around three quarters as singletons. Sequences were obtained from PBMCs. The receptors here all came from a human donor in good health.

V usage is TRBV7-2 and J usage is TRBJ1-5; 11 bases fit TRBD1. This CDR3 region has 15 residues. Looked up from germline, CDR1 is SGHTA and CDR2 is FQGNSA. The trim removed 5 bases at V and 2 bases at J, leaving 2 bases unmatched. In DNA, the CDR3 is TGTGCCAGCAGCCGGGGACAGGGGGGCAATCAGCCCCAGCATTTT. Residues: CASSRGQGGNQPQHF.

The V call is TRBV10-2, the J call TRBJ2-2; D gene uncertain. With 7 bases removed from V and 1 base from J, the gap between germline ends came to 13 bases. The CDR3 runs 15 residues. CDR1 WSHSY and CDR2 SAAADI come from the germline V gene. The CDR3 DNA sequence: TGCGCCAGCACCCCGGGTACCCAGAACACCGGGGAGCTGTTTTTT. It codes for CASTPGTQNTGELFF.

The chain joins TRBV13 to TRBJ2-2; 7 positions agree with TRBD2. The CDR3 has 15 amino acids. V shed 3 bases, J shed 0 bases, and the junction held 1 base outside the gene matches. CDR1 and CDR2 from the germline V gene are PRHDT and FYEKMQ (reference sequence). CDR3 residues: CASSLGGSNTGELFF. The CDR3 bases are TGTGCCAGCAGCTTGGGAGGGTCGAACACCGGGGAGCTGTTTTTT. Looking up the rest from reference TRBV13 and TRBJ2-2 gives the full variable domain: AAGVIQSPRHLIKEKRETATLKCYPIPRHDTVYWYQQGPGQDPQFLISFYEKMQSDKGSIPDRFSAQQFSDYHSELNMSSLELGDSALYFCASSLGGSNTGELFFGEGSRLTVL.